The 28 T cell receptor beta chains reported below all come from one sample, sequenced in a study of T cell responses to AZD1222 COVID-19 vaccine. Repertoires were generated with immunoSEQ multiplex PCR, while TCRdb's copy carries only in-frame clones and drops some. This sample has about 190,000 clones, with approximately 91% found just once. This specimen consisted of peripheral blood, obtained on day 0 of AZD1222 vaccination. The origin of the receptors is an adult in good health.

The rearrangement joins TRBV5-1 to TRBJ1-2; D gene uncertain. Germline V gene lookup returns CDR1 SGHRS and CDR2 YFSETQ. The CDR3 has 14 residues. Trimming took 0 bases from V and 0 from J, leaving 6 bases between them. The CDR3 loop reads CASSLELSNYGYTF. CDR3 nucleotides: TGCGCCAGCAGCTTGGAATTGTCTAACTATGGCTACACCTTC. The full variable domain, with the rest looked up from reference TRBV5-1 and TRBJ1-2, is KAGVTQTPRYLIKTRGQQVTLSCSPISGHRSVSWYQQTPGQGLQFLFEYFSETQRNKGNFPGRFSGRQFSNSRSEMNVSTLELGDSALYLCASSLELSNYGYTFGSGTRLTVV.

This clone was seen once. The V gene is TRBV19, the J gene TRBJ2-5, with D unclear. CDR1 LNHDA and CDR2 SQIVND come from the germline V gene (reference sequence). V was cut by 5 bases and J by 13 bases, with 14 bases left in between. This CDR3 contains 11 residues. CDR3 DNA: TGTGCCAGTAGTCCCCGACCGGTCCGGTACTTC. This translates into CASSPRPVRYF.

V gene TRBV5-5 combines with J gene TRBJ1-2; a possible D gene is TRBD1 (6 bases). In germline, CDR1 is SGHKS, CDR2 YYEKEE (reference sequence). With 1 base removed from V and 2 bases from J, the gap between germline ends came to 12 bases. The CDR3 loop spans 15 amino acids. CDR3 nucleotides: TGTGCCAGCAGCTTGCGCGGAACAGGGAACTATGGCTACACCTTC. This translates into CASSLRGTGNYGYTF.

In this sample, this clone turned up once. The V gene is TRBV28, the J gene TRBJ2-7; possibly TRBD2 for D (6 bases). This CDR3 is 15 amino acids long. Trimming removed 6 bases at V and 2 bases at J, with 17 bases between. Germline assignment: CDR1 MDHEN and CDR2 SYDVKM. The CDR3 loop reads CASRKTSSFTYEQYF. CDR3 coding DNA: TGTGCCAGCAGGAAAACTAGCTCCTTTACCTACGAGCAGTACTTC.

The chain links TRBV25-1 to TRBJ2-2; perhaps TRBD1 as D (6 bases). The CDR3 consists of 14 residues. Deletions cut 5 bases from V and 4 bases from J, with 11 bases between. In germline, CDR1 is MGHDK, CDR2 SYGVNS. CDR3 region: CASSPWGLTGELFF. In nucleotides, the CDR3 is TGTGCCAGCAGTCCCTGGGGGCTCACCGGGGAGCTGTTTTTT. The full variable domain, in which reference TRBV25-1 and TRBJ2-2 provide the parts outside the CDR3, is EADIYQTPRYLVIGTGKKITLECSQTMGHDKMYWYQQDPGMELHLIHYSYGVNSTEKGDLSSESTVSRIRTEHFPLTLESARPSHTSQYLCASSPWGLTGELFFGEGSRLTVL.

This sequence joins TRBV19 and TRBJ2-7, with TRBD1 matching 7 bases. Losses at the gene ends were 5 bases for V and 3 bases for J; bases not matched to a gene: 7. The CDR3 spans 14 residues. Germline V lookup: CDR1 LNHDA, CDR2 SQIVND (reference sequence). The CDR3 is CASSSGQAHYEQYF. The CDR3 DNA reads TGTGCCAGTAGTTCAGGACAGGCCCACTACGAGCAGTACTTC.

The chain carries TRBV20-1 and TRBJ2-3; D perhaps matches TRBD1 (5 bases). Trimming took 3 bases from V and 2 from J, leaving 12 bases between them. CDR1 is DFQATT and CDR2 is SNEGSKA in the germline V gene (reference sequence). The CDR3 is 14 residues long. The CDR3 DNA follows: TGCAGTGCTAGTCCCGACAGCCCCACAGATACGCAGTATTTT. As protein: CSASPDSPTDTQYF.

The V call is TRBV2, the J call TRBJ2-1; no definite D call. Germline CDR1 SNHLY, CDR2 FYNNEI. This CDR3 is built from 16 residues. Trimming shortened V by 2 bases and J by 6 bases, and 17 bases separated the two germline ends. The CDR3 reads CASSELGSSRSNEQFF. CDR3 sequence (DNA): TGTGCCAGCAGTGAATTGGGGTCGAGCAGGTCCAATGAGCAGTTCTTC.

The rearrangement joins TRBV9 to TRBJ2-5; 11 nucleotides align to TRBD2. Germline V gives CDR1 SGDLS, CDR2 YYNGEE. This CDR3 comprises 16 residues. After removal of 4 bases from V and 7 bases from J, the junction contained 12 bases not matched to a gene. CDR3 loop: CASSKGTSGLLRTQYF. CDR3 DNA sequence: TGTGCCAGCAGCAAGGGGACTAGCGGCCTTCTAAGGACCCAGTACTTC.

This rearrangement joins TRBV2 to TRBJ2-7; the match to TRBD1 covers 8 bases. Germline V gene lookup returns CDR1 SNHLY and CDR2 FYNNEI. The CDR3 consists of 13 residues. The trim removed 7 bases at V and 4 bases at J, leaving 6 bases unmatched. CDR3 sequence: CASKGQASYEQYF. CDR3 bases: TGTGCCAGCAAGGGACAGGCCTCGTACGAGCAGTACTTC. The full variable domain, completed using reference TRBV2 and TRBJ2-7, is EPEVTQTPSHQVTQMGQEVILRCVPISNHLYFYWYRQILGQKVEFLVSFYNNEISEKSEIFDDQFSVERPDGSNFTLKIRSTKLEDSAMYFCASKGQASYEQYFGPGTRLTVT.

CDR3 DNA sequence: TGTGCCAGCAGCCAGTCACAGAACACTGAAGCTTTCTTT. Translation: CASSQSQNTEAFF. The rearrangement joins TRBV14 to TRBJ1-1; D is uncertain. This CDR3 has 13 amino acids. V was cut by 3 bases and J by 1 base, with 6 bases left in between. The germline CDR1 and CDR2 sequences are SGHDN and FVKESK.

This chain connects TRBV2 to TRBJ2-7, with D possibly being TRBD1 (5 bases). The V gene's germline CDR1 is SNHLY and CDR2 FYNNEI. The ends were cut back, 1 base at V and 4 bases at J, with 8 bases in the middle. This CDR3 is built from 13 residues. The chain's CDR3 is CASSEVPGYEQYF. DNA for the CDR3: TGTGCCAGCAGTGAAGTACCAGGGTACGAGCAGTACTTC.

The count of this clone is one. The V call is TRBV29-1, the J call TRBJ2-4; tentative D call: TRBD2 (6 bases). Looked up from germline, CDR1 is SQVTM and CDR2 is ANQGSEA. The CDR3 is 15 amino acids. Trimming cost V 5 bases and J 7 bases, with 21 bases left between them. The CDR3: CSVNEGGVIRNIQYF. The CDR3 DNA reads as TGCAGCGTTAATGAGGGAGGAGTAATTAGGAACATTCAGTACTTC.

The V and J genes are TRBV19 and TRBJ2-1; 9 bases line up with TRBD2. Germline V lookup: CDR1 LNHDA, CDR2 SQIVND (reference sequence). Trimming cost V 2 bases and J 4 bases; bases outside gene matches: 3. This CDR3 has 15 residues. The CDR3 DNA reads TGTGCCAGTAGTATATGGCGGGGGGGTTACAATGAGCAGTTCTTC. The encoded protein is CASSIWRGGYNEQFF.

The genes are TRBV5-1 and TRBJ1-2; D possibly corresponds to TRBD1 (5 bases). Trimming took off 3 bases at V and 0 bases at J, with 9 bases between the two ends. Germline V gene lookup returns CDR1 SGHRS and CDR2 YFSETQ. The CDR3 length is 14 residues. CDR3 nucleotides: TGCGCCAGCAGCTCCCAGGGAACTAACTATGGCTACACCTTC. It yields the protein CASSSQGTNYGYTF.

This chain's CDR3 is CASSGQTSNYGYTF. The CDR3 DNA follows: TGTGCCAGCAGTGGACAGACGTCTAACTATGGCTACACCTTC. The chain joins TRBV6-4 to TRBJ1-2; the D gene is possibly TRBD1 (5 bases). V was trimmed by 4 bases and J by 0 bases, leaving 9 bases between them. This CDR3 has 14 residues. Germline V gene sequence: CDR1 MRHNA, CDR2 SNTAGT.

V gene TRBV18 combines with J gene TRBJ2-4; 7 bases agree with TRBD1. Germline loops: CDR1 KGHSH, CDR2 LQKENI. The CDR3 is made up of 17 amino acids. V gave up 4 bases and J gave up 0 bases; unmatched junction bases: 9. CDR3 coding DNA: TGTGCCAGCTCACGTAACAGGGGTGGGCCAGCCAAAAACATTCAGTACTTC. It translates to CASSRNRGGPAKNIQYF.

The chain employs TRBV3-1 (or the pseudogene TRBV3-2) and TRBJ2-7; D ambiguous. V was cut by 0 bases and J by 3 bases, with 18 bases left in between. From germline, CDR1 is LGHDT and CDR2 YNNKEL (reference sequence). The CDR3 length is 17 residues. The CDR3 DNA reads TGTGCCAGCAGCCAAGATCCGGGCCCGGGTCTAGGCTACGAGCAGTACTTC. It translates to CASSQDPGPGLGYEQYF.

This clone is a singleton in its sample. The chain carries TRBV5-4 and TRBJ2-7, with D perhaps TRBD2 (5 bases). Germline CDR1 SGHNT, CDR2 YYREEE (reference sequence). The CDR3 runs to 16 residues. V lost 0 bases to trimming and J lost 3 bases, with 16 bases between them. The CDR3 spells CASSLGTEGPGYEQYF. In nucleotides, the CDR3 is TGTGCCAGCAGCTTGGGTACTGAGGGCCCCGGCTACGAGCAGTACTTC.

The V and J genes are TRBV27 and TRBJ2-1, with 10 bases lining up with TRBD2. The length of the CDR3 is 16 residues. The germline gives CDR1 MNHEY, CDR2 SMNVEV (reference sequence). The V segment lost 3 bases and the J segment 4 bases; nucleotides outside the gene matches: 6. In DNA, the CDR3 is TGTGCCAGCAGTTTTCCAGCGGGAGGGAATTACAATGAGCAGTTCTTC. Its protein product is CASSFPAGGNYNEQFF.

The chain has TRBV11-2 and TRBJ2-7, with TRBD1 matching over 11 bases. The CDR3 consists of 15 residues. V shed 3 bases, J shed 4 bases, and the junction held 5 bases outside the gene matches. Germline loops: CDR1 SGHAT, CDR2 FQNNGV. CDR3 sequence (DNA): TGTGCCAGCAGCTTGCCGGGACAGGGGGTATACGAGCAGTACTTC. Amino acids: CASSLPGQGVYEQYF.

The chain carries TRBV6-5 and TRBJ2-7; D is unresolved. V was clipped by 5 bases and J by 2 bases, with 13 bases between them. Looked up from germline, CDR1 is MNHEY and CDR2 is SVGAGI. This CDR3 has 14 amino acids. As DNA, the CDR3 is TGTGCCAGCAGTCACCAAGCTTCAGCCTACGAGCAGTACTTC. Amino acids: CASSHQASAYEQYF.

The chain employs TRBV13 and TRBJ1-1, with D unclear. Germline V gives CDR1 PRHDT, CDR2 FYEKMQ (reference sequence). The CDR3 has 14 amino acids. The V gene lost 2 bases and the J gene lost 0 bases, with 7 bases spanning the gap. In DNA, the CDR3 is TGTGCCAGCAGCTTAATGGACTTGAACACTGAAGCTTTCTTT. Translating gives CASSLMDLNTEAFF.

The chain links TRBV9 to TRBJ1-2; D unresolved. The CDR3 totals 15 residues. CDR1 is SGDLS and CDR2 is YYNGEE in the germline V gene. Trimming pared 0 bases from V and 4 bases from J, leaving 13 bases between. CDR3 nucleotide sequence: TGTGCCAGCAGCGTAGACTCGGGCAGTTTCTATGGCTACACCTTC. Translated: CASSVDSGSFYGYTF.

CDR3 sequence: CASSPRQADTGELFF. The CDR3, as DNA: TGTGCCAGCAGCCCCCGACAGGCTGACACCGGGGAGCTGTTTTTT. This chain links TRBV7-2 with TRBJ2-2; tentative D call: TRBD1 (6 bases). Per germline, CDR1 SGHTA and CDR2 FQGNSA. The CDR3 contains 15 residues. V shed 5 bases and J shed 3 bases, with 13 bases lying between them.

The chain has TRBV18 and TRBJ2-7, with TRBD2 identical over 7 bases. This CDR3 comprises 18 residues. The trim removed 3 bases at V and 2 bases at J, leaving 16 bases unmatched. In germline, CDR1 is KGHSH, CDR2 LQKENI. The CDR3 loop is CASSPRDGSSGNPYEQYF. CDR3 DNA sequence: TGTGCCAGCTCACCGAGGGATGGGTCCAGCGGGAACCCCTACGAGCAGTACTTC.

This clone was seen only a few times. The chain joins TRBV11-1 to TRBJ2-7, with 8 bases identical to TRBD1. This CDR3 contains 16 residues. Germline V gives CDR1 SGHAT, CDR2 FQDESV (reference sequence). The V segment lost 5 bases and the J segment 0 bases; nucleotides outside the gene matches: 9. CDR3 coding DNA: TGTGCCAGCAGCATAACGACAGGGGTGAACTCCTACGAGCAGTACTTC. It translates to CASSITTGVNSYEQYF.

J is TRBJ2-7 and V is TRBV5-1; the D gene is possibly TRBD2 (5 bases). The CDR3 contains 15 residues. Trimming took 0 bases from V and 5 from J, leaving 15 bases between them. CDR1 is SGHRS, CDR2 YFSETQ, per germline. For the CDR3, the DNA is TGCGCCAGCAGCTTGGGAGGGAGTCCGAATGACGAGCAGTACTTC. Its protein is CASSLGGSPNDEQYF.